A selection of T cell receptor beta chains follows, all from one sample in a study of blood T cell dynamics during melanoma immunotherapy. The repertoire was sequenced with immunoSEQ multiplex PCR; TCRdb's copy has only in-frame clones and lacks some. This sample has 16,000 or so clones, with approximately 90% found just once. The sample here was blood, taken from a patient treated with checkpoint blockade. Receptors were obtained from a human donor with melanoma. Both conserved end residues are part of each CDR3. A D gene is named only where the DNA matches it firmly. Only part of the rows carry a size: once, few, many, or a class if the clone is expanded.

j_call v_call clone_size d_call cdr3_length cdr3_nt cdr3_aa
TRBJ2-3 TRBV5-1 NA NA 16 TGCGCCAGCAGCTCCGTGGGGGGAGCTCGGACAGATACGCAGTATTTT CASSSVGGARTDTQYF
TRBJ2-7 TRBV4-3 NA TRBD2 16 TGCGCCAGCAGCCAAGGCCTAGCGGGGAGCTCCTACGAGCAGTACTTC CASSQGLAGSSYEQYF
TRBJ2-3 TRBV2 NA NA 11 TGTGCCAGCAGTGTGTTGGATACGCAGTATTTT CASSVLDTQYF
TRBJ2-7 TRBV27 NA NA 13 TGTGCCAGCAGTTTTGAGGGGCCGTACGAGCAGTACTTC CASSFEGPYEQYF
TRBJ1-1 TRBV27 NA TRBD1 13 TGTGCCAGCAGTTGGACAGGGGGCACTGAAGCTTTCTTT CASSWTGGTEAFF
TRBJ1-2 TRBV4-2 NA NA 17 TGTGCCAGCAGCCAAGATTTGTACACCACAACTAACTATGGCTACACCTTC CASSQDLYTTTNYGYTF
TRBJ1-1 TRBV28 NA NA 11 TGTGCCACCACAGGGATCACTGAAGCTTTCTTT CATTGITEAFF
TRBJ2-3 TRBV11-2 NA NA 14 TGTGCCAGCAGCTTCTCCTTTGGCACAGATACGCAGTATTTT CASSFSFGTDTQYF
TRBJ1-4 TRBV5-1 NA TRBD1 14 TGCGCCAGCAGCTGGACAGGGGTGCGCGAAAAACTGTTTTTT CASSWTGVREKLFF
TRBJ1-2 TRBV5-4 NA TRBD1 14 TGTGCCAGCAGCTGGGGGACAGACATGAATGGCTACACCTTC CASSWGTDMNGYTF
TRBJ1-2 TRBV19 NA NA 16 TGTGCCAGTACCCTAGGCAGGGACAACTTTAACTATGGCTACACCTTC CASTLGRDNFNYGYTF
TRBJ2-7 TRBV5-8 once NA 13 TGTGCCAGCAGCTTAGCGTCCCCCTACGAGCAGTACTTC CASSLASPYEQYF
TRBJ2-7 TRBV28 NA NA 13 TGTGCCAGCAGTCTAACTGGGCCCTACGAGCAGTACTTC CASSLTGPYEQYF
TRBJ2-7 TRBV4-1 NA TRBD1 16 TGCGCCAGCAGCCAGAGGACAGGCCCCGACCCCACCGGGCAGTACTTC CASSQRTGPDPTGQYF
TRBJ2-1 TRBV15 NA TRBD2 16 TGTGCCACCAGCAGAGGCACTAGCGGGAGAGGCGATGAGCAGTTCTTC CATSRGTSGRGDEQFF
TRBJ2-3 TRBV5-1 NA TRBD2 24 TGCGCCAGCAGCAAAATCAAGCCCCCTCCGGGACTAGCGGGAGGGCCGCTTAGCACAGATACGCAGTATTTT CASSKIKPPPGLAGGPLSTDTQYF
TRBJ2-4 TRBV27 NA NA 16 TGTGCCAGCAGTTTATCCTCGCGGAGGGCCGGAAACATTCAGTACTTC CASSLSSRRAGNIQYF
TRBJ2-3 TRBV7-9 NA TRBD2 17 TGTGCCAGCAGCTTAGGGACTAGCGGGGGGGCCACAGATACGCAGTATTTT CASSLGTSGGATDTQYF
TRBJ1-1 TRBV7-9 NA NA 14 TGTGCCAGCAGCCAAAAGGTTGGGGGCACTGAAGCTTTCTTT CASSQKVGGTEAFF